These 10 T cell receptor beta chains originate from one sample sequenced in a study of T cell changes during pregnancy in multiple sclerosis (dated by TCRdb to the late 2010s). The method was the immunoSEQ multiplex PCR assay. TCRdb carries this immuneACCESS record with in-frame sequences only. Its versions omit some clonotypes, under half of them owing to an unresolved V gene in the studies checked, with the rest unexplained. The sample yields some 60,000 clones; roughly nine tenths were counted once. The top ten clonotypes cover approximately 0.4% of the sample. The specimen comprised CD4+ T cells from peripheral blood mononuclear cells, sampled in the third trimester of pregnancy. These TCRs come from a female donor with multiple sclerosis, enrolled in a pregnancy study.

This clone was detected only a few times. This chain connects TRBV27 to TRBJ2-5; 7 positions match TRBD2. From germline, CDR1 is MNHEY and CDR2 SMNVEV (reference sequence). After removal of 6 bases from V and 0 bases from J, the junction contained 4 bases not matched to a gene. The CDR3 has 14 residues. The CDR3 here is CASSPGGYQETQYF. Written as DNA, the CDR3 is TGTGCCAGCAGCCCCGGGGGGTACCAAGAGACCCAGTACTTC.

The rearrangement uses TRBV2 and TRBJ2-2, with D possibly TRBD1 on 7 matching bases. Trimming removed 4 bases at V and 5 bases at J, with 14 bases between. This CDR3 is built from 15 residues. Per the germline V gene, CDR1 is SNHLY and CDR2 is FYNNEI. This CDR3 is CASSGNRGGTGELFF. As DNA, the CDR3 is TGTGCCAGCAGTGGTAACAGGGGAGGTACCGGGGAGCTGTTTTTT.

The chain is built from TRBV5-8 and TRBJ2-5; D is possibly TRBD1 (7 bases). With 1 base removed from V and 1 base from J, the gap between germline ends came to 11 bases. CDR3 size: 15 residues. Germline assignment: CDR1 SGHTS and CDR2 YDEGEE. CDR3 in amino acids: CASSLQGGFQETQYF. CDR3 bases: TGTGCCAGCAGCTTGCAGGGGGGATTCCAAGAGACCCAGTACTTC.

This clone was observed a single time. This chain connects TRBV5-5 to TRBJ2-1, with 13 bases fitting TRBD2. J gave up 6 bases and V 4 bases, and 7 bases lay outside the gene matches. Germline V gives CDR1 SGHKS, CDR2 YYEKEE (reference sequence). The CDR3 totals 16 residues. DNA for the CDR3: TGTGCCAGCAGCCCGGACGGGACTAGCGGGGCCAATGAGCAGTTCTTC. This translates into CASSPDGTSGANEQFF.

CDR3 DNA: TGCGCCAGTTCCCGGACTAGCGCGTCCTACGAGCAGTACTTC. Its protein is CASSRTSASYEQYF. The chain combines TRBV10-1 with TRBJ2-7; 9 bases are shared with TRBD2. The trim removed 9 bases at V and 1 base at J, leaving 7 bases unmatched. The CDR3 length is 14 residues. In germline, CDR1 is WNHNN, CDR2 SYGVQD (reference sequence).

This clone was seen only once. The chain joins TRBV18 to TRBJ1-1; a weak D match, TRBD1 (6 bases). The V gene lost 3 bases and the J gene lost 1 base, with 9 bases spanning the gap. The CDR3 totals 14 residues. The germline gives CDR1 KGHSH, CDR2 LQKENI. In nucleotides, the CDR3 is TGTGCCAGCTCACCCGACAGGACGAACACTGAAGCTTTCTTT. This encodes CASSPDRTNTEAFF.

The CDR3 DNA is TGTGCCAGCAGCTTGTTTGGACAAGTGAACACTGAAGCTTTCTTT. Protein sequence: CASSLFGQVNTEAFF. This chain connects TRBV5-6 to TRBJ1-1, with a weak D call TRBD1 (5 bases). The germline V gene encodes CDR1 SGHDT and CDR2 YYEEEE. The CDR3 has 15 amino acids. V lost 1 base and J 0 bases, leaving 10 bases between the germline ends.

The chain recombines TRBV19 with TRBJ1-1; D gene ambiguous. Deletions cut 4 bases from V and 1 base from J, with 10 bases between. The germline V gene has CDR1 LNHDA and CDR2 SQIVND (reference sequence). This CDR3 is 14 amino acids long. CDR3 sequence: CASSKLQQNTEAFF. The CDR3 bases are TGTGCCAGTAGTAAATTACAGCAGAACACTGAAGCTTTCTTT. The whole variable domain, filled in from reference TRBV19 and TRBJ1-1, reads DGGITQSPKYLFRKEGQNVTLSCEQNLNHDAMYWYRQDPGQGLRLIYYSQIVNDFQKGDIAEGYSVSREKKESFPLTVTSAQKNPTAFYLCASSKLQQNTEAFFGQGTRLTVV.

This chain joins TRBV6-6 and TRBJ2-3, with a possible D match to TRBD2 (6 bases). V gave up 6 bases and J gave up 8 bases, with 15 bases separating them. Per the germline V gene, CDR1 is MNHNY and CDR2 is SVGAGI (reference sequence). The CDR3 sequence is 13 residues long. The CDR3 DNA reads TGTGCCAGCAGGAGGCGGGATCGGGGTACGCAGTATTTT. Its translation: CASRRRDRGTQYF.

The V and J genes are TRBV2 and TRBJ1-2; 7 nucleotides match TRBD1. After removal of 5 bases from V and 4 bases from J, the junction contained 10 bases not matched to a gene. The CDR3 extends over 15 amino acids. Germline V CDR1 and CDR2: SNHLY, FYNNEI. CDR3 sequence: CASSMAGTATYGYTF. CDR3 bases: TGTGCCAGCAGTATGGCCGGGACAGCTACCTATGGCTACACCTTC.